These T cell receptor beta chains were read from a single sample in a study of blood T cell repertoires in COVID-19. The assay was immunoSEQ multiplex PCR, and TCRdb's table has in-frame clones only and misses some. The table has a few hundred thousand clones, roughly 86% seen once; the top ten hold 7.8%. Sample: peripheral blood. The receptors stem from a woman aged 45-59 years who had recovered from COVID-19. Both conserved end residues are part of each CDR3.

j_gene,len,v_gene,CDR3aa
TRBJ2-1,14,TRBV18,CASSKSSDGGEQFF
TRBJ1-2,16,TRBV6-2/TRBV6-3,CASSYFSRVDNYGYTF
TRBJ2-1,14,TRBV18,CASSGTGADNEQFF
TRBJ1-5,15,TRBV6-2/TRBV6-3,CASSRGQGVYQPQHF
TRBJ1-1,14,TRBV5-1,CASSWAGMDTEAFF
TRBJ1-1,13,TRBV3-1/TRBV3-2,CASSLNMDTEAFF
TRBJ1-2,12,TRBV29-1,CSVGDRTYGYTF
TRBJ2-1,15,TRBV3-1/TRBV3-2,CASSRMTSGYNEQFF
TRBJ2-1,15,TRBV7-3,CASSLGLAGPNEQFF
TRBJ2-2,15,TRBV7-3,CASSPRTGPTGELFF
TRBJ2-1,12,TRBV7-6,CASSSLQAEQFF
TRBJ2-1,15,TRBV6-5,CASSFWDREDNEQFF
TRBJ2-7,13,TRBV29-1,CSVDETGVGEQYF
TRBJ2-7,14,TRBV27,CASSFGPSSYEQYF
TRBJ1-6,13,TRBV15,CATTGNYNSPLHF
TRBJ2-7,12,TRBV12-3/TRBV12-4,CASSPNLYEQYF
TRBJ2-1,15,TRBV5-4,CASSLGGLASDEQFF
TRBJ2-7,11,TRBV6-2/TRBV6-3,CASSYVTEQYF
TRBJ2-5,13,TRBV3-1/TRBV3-2,CASAGGMLETQYF
TRBJ2-1,10,TRBV20-1,CSARENEQFF
TRBJ1-1,14,TRBV14,CASSPSRGGTEAFF
TRBJ1-5,15,TRBV6-2/TRBV6-3,CASSRTGSVGQPQHF
TRBJ1-4,15,TRBV6-6,CASKDGGWTNEKLFF
TRBJ1-3,16,TRBV3-1/TRBV3-2,CASSQVMEISGNTIYF
TRBJ2-7,15,TRBV28,CASSASSGGGYEQYF
TRBJ1-2,14,TRBV5-1,CASSLDRDNYGYTF
TRBJ2-1,14,TRBV7-8,CASSLELAGDEQFF
TRBJ1-5,12,TRBV4-2,CASSQDSQPQHF
TRBJ2-5,15,TRBV20-1,CSASSLAGRQETQYF
TRBJ2-5,13,TRBV6-2/TRBV6-3,CASSSPVWETQYF
TRBJ2-3,13,TRBV19,CASKVESTDTQYF
TRBJ2-1,15,TRBV2,CASSGGSGGYNEQFF
TRBJ1-2,12,TRBV28,CASKGQGAGYTF
TRBJ1-6,14,TRBV3-1/TRBV3-2,CASSLDRVGSPLHF
TRBJ1-1,13,TRBV11-1,CASSFRQGWYAFF
TRBJ2-7,17,TRBV4-3,CASSQDLVAGDNYEQYF
TRBJ2-7,14,TRBV9,CASSPSTGGYEQYF
TRBJ2-5,15,TRBV18,CASSFRDRGQETQYF
TRBJ2-7,14,TRBV18,CASSPAGSNYEQYF
TRBJ2-6,15,TRBV4-3,CASSQERFGANVLTF
TRBJ2-7,13,TRBV3-1/TRBV3-2,CASSRGGQEGQYF
TRBJ2-5,14,TRBV2,CASSDPGGYETQYF
TRBJ2-3,15,TRBV7-2,CASSPEGVVIDTQYF
TRBJ1-1,13,TRBV11-2,CASSSLFLTEAFF
TRBJ1-6,14,TRBV5-6,CASRSRTGSSPLHF
TRBJ1-4,15,TRBV25-1,CASSAQQGVKEKLFF
TRBJ1-1,12,TRBV28,CASSFRVTEAFF
TRBJ2-3,15,TRBV6-4,CASSELAGSADTQYF
TRBJ1-4,17,TRBV6-2/TRBV6-3,CASSAVVDGTGGEKLFF
TRBJ2-3,14,TRBV29-1,CSVEGQGAPDTQYF
TRBJ1-5,12,TRBV28,CASSHRDQPQHF
TRBJ2-3,17,TRBV7-3,CASSHGASGSGTDTQYF
TRBJ2-3,16,TRBV29-1,CSVEISSGLNPDTQYF
TRBJ2-5,11,TRBV20-1,CSARYGETQYF
TRBJ2-7,13,TRBV10-3,CASRSGSLYEQYF